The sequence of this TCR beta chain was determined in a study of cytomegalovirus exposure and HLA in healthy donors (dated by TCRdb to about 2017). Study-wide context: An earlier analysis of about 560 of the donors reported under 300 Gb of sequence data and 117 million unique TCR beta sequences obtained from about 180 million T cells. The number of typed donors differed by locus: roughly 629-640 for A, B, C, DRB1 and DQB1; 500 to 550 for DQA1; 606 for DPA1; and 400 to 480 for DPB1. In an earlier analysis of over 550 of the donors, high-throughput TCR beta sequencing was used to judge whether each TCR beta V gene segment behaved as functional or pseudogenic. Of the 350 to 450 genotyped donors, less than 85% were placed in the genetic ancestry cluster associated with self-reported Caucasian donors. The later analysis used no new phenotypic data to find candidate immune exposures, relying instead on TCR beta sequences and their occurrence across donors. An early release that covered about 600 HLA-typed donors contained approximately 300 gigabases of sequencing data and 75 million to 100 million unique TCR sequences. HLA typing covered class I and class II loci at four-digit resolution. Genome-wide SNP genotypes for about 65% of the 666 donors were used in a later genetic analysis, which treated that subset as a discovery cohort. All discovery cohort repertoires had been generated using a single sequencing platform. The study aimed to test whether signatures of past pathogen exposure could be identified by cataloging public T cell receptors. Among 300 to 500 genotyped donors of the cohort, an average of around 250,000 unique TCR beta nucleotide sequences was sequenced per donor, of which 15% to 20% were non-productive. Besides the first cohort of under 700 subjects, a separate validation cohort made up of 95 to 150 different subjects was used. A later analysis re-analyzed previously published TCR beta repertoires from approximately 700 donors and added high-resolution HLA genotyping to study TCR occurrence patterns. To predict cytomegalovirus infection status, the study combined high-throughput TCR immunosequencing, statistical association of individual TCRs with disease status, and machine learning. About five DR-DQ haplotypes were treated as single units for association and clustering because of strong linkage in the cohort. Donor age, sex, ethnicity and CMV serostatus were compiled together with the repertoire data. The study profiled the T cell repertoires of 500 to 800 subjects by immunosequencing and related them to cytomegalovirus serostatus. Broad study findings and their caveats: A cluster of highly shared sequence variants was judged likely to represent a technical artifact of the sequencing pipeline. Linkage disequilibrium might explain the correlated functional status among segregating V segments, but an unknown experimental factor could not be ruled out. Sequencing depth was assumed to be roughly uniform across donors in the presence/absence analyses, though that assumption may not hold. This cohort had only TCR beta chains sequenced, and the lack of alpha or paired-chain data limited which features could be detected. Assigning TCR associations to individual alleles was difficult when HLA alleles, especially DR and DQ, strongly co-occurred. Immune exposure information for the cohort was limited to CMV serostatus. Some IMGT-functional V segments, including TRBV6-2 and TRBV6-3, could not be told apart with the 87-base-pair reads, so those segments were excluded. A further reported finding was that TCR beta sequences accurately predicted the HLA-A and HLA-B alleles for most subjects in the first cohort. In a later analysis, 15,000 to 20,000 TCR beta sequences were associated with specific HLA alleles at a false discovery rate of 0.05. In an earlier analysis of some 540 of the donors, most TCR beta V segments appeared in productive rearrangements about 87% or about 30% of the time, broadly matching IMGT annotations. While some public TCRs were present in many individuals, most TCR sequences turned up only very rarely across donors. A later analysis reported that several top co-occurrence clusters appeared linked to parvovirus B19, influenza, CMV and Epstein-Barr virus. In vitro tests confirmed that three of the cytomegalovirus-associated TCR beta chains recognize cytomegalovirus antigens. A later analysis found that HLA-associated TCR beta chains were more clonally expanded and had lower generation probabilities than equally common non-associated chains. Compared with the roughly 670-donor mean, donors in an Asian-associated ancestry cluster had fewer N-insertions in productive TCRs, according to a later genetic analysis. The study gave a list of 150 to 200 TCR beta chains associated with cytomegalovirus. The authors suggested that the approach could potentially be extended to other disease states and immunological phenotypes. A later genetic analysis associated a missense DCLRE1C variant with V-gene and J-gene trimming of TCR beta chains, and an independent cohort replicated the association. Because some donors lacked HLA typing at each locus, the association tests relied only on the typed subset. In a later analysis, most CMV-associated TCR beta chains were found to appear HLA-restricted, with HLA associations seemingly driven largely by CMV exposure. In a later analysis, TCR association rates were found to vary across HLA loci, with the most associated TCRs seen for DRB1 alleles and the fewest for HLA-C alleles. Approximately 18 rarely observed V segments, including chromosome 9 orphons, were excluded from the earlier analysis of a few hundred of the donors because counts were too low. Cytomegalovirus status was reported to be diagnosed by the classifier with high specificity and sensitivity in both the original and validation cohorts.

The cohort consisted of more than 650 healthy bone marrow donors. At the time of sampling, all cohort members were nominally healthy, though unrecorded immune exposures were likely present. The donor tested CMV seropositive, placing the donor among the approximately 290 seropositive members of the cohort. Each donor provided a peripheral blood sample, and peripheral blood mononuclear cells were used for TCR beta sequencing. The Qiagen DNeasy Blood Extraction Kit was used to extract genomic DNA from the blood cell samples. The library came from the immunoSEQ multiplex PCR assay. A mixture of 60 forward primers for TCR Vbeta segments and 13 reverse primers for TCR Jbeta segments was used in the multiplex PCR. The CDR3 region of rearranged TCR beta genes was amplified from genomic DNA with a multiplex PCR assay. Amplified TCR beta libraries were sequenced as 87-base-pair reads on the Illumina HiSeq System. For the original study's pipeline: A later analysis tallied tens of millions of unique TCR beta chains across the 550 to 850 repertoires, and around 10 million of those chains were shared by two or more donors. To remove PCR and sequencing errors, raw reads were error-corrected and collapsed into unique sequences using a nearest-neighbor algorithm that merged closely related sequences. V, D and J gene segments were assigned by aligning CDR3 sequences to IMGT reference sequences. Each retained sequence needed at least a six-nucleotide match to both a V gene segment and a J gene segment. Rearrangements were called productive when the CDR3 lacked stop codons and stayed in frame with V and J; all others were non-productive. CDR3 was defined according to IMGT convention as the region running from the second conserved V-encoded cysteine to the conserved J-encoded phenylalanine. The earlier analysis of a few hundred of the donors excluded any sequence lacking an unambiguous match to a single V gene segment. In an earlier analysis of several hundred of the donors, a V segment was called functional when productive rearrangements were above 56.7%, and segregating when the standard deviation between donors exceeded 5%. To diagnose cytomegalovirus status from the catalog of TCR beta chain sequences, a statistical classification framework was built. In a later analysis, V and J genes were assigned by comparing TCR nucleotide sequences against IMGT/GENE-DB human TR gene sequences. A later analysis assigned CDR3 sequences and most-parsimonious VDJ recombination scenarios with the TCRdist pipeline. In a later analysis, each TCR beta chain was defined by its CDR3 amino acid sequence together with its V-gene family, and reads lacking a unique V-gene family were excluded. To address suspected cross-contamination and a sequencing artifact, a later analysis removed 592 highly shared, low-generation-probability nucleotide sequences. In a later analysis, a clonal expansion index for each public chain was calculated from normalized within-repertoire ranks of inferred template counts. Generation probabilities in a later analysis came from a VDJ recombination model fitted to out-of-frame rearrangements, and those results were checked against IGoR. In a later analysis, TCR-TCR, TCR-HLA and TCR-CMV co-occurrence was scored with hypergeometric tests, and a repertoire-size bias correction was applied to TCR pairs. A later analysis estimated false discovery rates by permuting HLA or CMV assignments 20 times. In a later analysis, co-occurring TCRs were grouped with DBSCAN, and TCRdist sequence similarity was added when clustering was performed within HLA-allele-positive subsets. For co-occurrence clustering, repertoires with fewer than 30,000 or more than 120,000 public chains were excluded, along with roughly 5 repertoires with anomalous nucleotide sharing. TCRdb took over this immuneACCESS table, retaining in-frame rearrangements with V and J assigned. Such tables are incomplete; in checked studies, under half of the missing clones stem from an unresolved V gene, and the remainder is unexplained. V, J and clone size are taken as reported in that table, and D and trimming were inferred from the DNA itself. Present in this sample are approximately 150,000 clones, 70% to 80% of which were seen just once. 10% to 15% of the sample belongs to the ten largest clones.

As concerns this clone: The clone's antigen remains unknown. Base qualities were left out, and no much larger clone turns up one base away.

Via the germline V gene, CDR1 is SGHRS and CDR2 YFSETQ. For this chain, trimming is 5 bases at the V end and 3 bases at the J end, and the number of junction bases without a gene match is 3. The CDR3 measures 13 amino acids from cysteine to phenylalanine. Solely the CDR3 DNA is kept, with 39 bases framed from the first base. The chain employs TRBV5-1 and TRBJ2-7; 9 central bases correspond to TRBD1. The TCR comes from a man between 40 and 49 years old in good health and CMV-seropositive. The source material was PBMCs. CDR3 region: CASRPGQGYEQYF. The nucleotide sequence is TGCGCCAGCAGACCGGGACAGGGCTACGAGCAGTACTTC.